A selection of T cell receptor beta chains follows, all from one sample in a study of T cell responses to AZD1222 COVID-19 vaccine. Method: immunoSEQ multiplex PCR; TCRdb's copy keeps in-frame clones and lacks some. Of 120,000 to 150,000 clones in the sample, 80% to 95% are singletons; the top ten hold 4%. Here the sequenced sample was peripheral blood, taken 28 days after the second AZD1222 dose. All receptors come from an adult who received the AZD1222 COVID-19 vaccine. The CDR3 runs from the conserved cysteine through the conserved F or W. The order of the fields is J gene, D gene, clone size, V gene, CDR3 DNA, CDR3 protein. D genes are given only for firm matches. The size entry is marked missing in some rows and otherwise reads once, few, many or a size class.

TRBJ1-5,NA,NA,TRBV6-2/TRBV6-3,TGTGCCAGCAGTTTCAGTGGGGGCAATCAGCCCCAGCATTTT,CASSFSGGNQPQHF
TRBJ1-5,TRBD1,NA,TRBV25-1,TGTGCCAGCAGTGAAGCAGGGGGAAGTCAGCCCCAGCATTTT,CASSEAGGSQPQHF
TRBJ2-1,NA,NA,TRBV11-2,TGTGCCAGCAGCTTTTTCGGCAATGAGCAGTTCTTC,CASSFFGNEQFF
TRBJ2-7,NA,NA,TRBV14,TGTGCCAGCAGTCAGAGCGTGGTCCGGTACTTC,CASSQSVVRYF
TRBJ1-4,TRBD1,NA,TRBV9,TGTGCCAGCAGCGTCACCTCCGGGACAGGGCTTGAAAAACTGTTTTTT,CASSVTSGTGLEKLFF
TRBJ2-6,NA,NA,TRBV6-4,TGTGCCAGCAGTGACTCTGGGGTGGCTGGGGCCAACGTCCTGACTTTC,CASSDSGVAGANVLTF
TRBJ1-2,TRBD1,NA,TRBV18,TGTGCCAGCTCACCCATGGAGGGGACAGGAGGCTATGGCTACACCTTC,CASSPMEGTGGYGYTF
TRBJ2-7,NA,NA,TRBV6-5,TGTGCCAGCACCCGGGACCGGAAATACGAGCAGTACTTC,CASTRDRKYEQYF
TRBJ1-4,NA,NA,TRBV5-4,TGTGCCAGCAGCCTCGGGGGCGGTGGCTCCGAAAAACTGTTTTTT,CASSLGGGGSEKLFF
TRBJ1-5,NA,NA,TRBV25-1,TGTGCCAGCACATGTGGGGGTCCCACATCCAATCAGCCCCAGCATTTT,CASTCGGPTSNQPQHF
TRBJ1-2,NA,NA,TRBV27,TGTGCCAGCAGGTTCACAGGGAGGGGTGGCTACACCTTC,CASRFTGRGGYTF
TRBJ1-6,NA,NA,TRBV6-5,TGTGCCAGCAGTTACGGTGGGGCAAACTATAATTCACCCCTCCACTTT,CASSYGGANYNSPLHF
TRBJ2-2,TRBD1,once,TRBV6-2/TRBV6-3,TGTGCCAGTAATTACAGGGGGCGAGGCACCGGGGAGCTGTTTTTT,CASNYRGRGTGELFF
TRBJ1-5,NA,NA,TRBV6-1,TGTGCCAGCAGTGAAAAGGCGGGGATGCGTCAGCCCCAGCATTTT,CASSEKAGMRQPQHF
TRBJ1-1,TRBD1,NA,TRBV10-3,TGTGCCATCCAGGACAGGGGAGTCACTGAAGCTTTCTTT,CAIQDRGVTEAFF
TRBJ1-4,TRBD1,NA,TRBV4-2,TGTGCCAGCAGCCAAGATAGGGACAGGCAAGGAAAACTGTTTTTT,CASSQDRDRQGKLFF
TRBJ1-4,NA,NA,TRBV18,TGTGCCAGCTCACCCGTGGATTACGATGAAAAACTGTTTTTT,CASSPVDYDEKLFF
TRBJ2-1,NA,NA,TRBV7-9,TGTGCCAGCAGCTTAGGATCTCTAAGGAATGAGCAGTTCTTC,CASSLGSLRNEQFF
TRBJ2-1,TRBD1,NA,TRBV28,TGTGCCAGCAGTCCGAGACAGGGGGCGACTTACAATGAGCAGTTCTTC,CASSPRQGATYNEQFF
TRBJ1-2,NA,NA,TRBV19,TGTGCCAGTAAGGCCGCCGCTAGAGCTATCGGTGGCTACACCTTC,CASKAAARAIGGYTF
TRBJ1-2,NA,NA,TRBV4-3,TGCGCCAGCAGCACCCCCGGGCAGGGCTATGGCTACACCTTC,CASSTPGQGYGYTF
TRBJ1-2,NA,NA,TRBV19,TGTGCCAGTAGTCGATTCGGGTATGGCTACACCTTC,CASSRFGYGYTF
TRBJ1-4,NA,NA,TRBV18,TGTGCCAGCTCATCCCGACCTAATGAAAAACTGTTTTTT,CASSSRPNEKLFF
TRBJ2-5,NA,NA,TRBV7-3,TGTGCCAGCAGCTTAACGGGCCAAACGACAGAGACCCAGTACTTC,CASSLTGQTTETQYF
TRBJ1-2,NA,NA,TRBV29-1,TGCAGCGTTGAAGATAGGTTGGGAGTATATGGCTACACCTTC,CSVEDRLGVYGYTF
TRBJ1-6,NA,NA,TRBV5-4,TGTGCCAGCAGGGGCAGGGAGTCCTATAATTCACCCCTCCACTTT,CASRGRESYNSPLHF
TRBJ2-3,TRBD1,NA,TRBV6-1,TGTGCCAGCAGTGGGTCACGACAGGGAACTGAATATACGCAGTATTTT,CASSGSRQGTEYTQYF
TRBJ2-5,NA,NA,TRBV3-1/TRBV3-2,TGTGCCAGCACCCCCCGGGGTGGGGAAGAGACCCAGTACTTC,CASTPRGGEETQYF
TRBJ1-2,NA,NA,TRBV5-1,TGCGCCAGCAGCTTTGCATCCGGGACCGCGTATGGCTACACCTTC,CASSFASGTAYGYTF
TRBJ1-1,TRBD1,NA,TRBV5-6,TGTGCCAGCAGCGTACAGGGGCAAACCGAAGCTTTCTTT,CASSVQGQTEAFF
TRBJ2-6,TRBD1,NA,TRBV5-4,TGTGCCAGCAGACCCAGGGGGACTGGGGCCAACGTCCTGACTTTC,CASRPRGTGANVLTF
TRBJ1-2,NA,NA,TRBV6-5,TGTGCCAGCAGTTACCGCGGTCTCTATGGCTACACCTTC,CASSYRGLYGYTF
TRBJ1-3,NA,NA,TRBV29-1,TGCAGCGTTGCGTCTTCCACTGGAAACACCATATATTTT,CSVASSTGNTIYF
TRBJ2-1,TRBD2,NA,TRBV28,TGTGCCAGCAGTTTATCTTTGCTTGGGACTAGTTTAATTAAGAATGAGCAGTTCTTC,CASSLSLLGTSLIKNEQFF
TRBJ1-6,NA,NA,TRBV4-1,TGCGCCAGCAGCCAGACCCCGGCTGACTCACCCCTCCACTTT,CASSQTPADSPLHF
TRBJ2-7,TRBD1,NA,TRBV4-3,TGCGCCAGCAGCCAAGGGTGGGCGAGACAGGGCGTCGACGAGCAGTACTTC,CASSQGWARQGVDEQYF
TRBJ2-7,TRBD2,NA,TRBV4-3,TGCGCCAGCAGCCAAGATGCGGGAGAAAGGTCCTACGAGCAGTACTTC,CASSQDAGERSYEQYF
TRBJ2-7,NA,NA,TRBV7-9,TGTGCCAGCAGCCTCGGGGCCTACGAGCAGTACTTC,CASSLGAYEQYF
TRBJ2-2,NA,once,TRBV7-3,TGTGCCAGCAGCCCCACCAGTAGGGACACCGGGGAGCTGTTTTTT,CASSPTSRDTGELFF
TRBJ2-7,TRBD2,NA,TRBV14,TGTGCCAGCAGCCGACTAGCGGGAGAATCCTACGAGCAGTACTTC,CASSRLAGESYEQYF
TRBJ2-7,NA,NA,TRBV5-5,TGTGCCAGCAGCCGCCCAGGGTACGAGCAGTACTTC,CASSRPGYEQYF
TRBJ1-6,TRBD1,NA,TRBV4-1,TGCGCCAGCAGCCAAGGGGGGACAGGATTGTATTCACCCCTCCACTTT,CASSQGGTGLYSPLHF
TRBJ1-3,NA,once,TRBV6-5,TGTGCCAGCAGTTTGAGGGACACCATATATTTT,CASSLRDTIYF
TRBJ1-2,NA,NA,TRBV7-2,TGTGCCAGCAGCACACAGCCTTCTTATGGCTACACCTTC,CASSTQPSYGYTF